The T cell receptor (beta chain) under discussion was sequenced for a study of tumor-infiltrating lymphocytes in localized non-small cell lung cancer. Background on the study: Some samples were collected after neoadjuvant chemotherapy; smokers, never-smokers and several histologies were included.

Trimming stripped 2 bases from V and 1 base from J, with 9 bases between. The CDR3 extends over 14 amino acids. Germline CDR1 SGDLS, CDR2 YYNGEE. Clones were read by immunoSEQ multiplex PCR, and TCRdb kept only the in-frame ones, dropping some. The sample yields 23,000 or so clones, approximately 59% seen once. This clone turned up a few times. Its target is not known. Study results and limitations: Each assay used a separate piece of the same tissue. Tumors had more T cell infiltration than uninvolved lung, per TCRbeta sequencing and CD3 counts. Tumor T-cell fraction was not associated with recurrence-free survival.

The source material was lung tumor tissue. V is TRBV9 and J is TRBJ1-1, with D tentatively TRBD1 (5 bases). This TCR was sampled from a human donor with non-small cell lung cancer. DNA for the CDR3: TGTGCCAGCAGCGTCTCGGGGCAGAACACTGAAGCTTTCTTT. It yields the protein CASSVSGQNTEAFF.